This T cell receptor (beta chain) was recovered during a study of blood T cell repertoires in COVID-19. CDR1 is LGHDT and CDR2 is YNNKEL in the germline V gene (reference sequence). Between the trimmed V and J ends, which lost 1 base and 7 bases, there was a span of 13 bases. This CDR3 has 14 amino acids. This clone appeared a few times. Seattle patients were enrolled while actively infected and followed longitudinally. Original analysis: Reference gene primer amplification yielded estimated nucleated cell counts. Profiled with immunoSEQ multiplex PCR; TCRdb holds only in-frame clones, not every one. The D gene and trimming were derived from the DNA, and the V and J assignments and clone size from that table. The sample has some 360,000 clones; approximately 89% are singletons.

Sequenced: peripheral blood. The chain joins TRBV3-1 (or the pseudogene TRBV3-2) to TRBJ1-1, with D unresolved. This clonotype originated in a woman between 55 and 75 years old with COVID-19, enrolled during active disease. The CDR3 DNA sequence: TGTGCCAGCAGCCAAGTAGGAAAGGCGGTTGAAGCTTTCTTT. Translation: CASSQVGKAVEAFF.